Given below is one T cell receptor (beta chain) in context. These data come from a study of shared clonotypes between healthy human individuals. In the study overall: A donor's plate count was three for CD4 naive and three for CD4 memory; CD8 naive had two and CD8 memory one.

CDR3 length equals 18 residues. The V and J ends lost 4 bases and 6 bases respectively, with 28 bases between them. CDR1 is SEHNR, CDR2 FQNEAQ, per germline (reference sequence). The method was immunoSEQ multiplex PCR; TCRdb's version includes in-frame clones alone and lacks a portion of them. Of about 2 million clones detected, 90% to 95% appear once; the ten largest clones hold roughly 0.13%. CD4+ cells were split into CD45RA+ naive and CD45RA-negative memory subsets. This rearrangement joins TRBV7-9 to TRBJ2-7; tentatively, D is TRBD2 (6 bases). The clonotype was recovered from a man aged 18-30 years in good health. The sample consisted of naive CD4+ T cells sorted from blood. The subset is: CD45RA+ positively selected. This chain's CDR3 is CASSSFPTGTLSGSEQYF. For the CDR3, the DNA is TGTGCCAGCAGCTCTTTCCCAACCGGGACTTTGAGCGGGTCCGAGCAGTACTTC.